A selection of T cell receptor beta chains follows, all from one sample in a study of technical replicates of blood from four donors. Assay used: immunoSEQ multiplex PCR; TCRdb lists only in-frame clones, some missing. The table records tens of thousands of clones, roughly 90% of them present only once. Sequencing was done on a sample of PBMCs. The receptors shown here come from a human donor in good health. Some clones in this sample may be carry-over from other donors' samples. The CDR3 runs from the conserved cysteine through the conserved F or W. D genes are given only for firm matches. The size field is filled for only some rows; it gives once, few, many or a size class.

V gene	J gene	D gene	clone size	CDR3 protein	CDR3 DNA
TRBV7-9	TRBJ2-1	TRBD2	NA	CASSSREFTYNEQFF	TGTGCCAGCAGCTCGCGGGAGTTTACCTACAATGAGCAGTTCTTC
TRBV19	TRBJ2-5	TRBD1	NA	CASSRTGGPHGQETQYF	TGTGCCAGTAGCCGGACAGGGGGACCCCACGGGCAAGAGACCCAGTACTTC
TRBV6-5	TRBJ1-1	NA	NA	CASSYSRQTEAFF	TGTGCCAGCAGTTACTCGCGACAAACTGAAGCTTTCTTT
TRBV30	TRBJ2-5	TRBD2	once	CAWRGTSSETQYF	TGTGCCTGGAGGGGGACTAGCTCGGAGACCCAGTACTTC
TRBV4-2	TRBJ2-7	NA	NA	CASSHPEITYEQYF	TGTGCCAGCAGCCATCCAGAAATAACCTACGAGCAGTACTTC
TRBV9	TRBJ1-6	TRBD1	NA	CASSVGETGAGPLHF	TGTGCCAGCAGCGTCGGAGAGACAGGGGCTGGACCCCTCCACTTT
TRBV19	TRBJ2-7	NA	NA	CASSTGLPGGQQYF	TGTGCCAGTAGTACCGGACTACCCGGGGGGCAGCAGTACTTC
TRBV7-2	TRBJ1-4	TRBD1	NA	CASSSSDRGNEKLFF	TGTGCCAGCAGCTCCTCGGACAGGGGTAATGAAAAACTGTTTTTT
TRBV6-5	TRBJ2-1	TRBD2	NA	CASSSPGLAGSHEQFF	TGTGCCAGCAGTTCTCCGGGACTAGCGGGATCACACGAGCAGTTCTTC
TRBV27	TRBJ2-7	NA	NA	CASAVGQSTYEQYF	TGTGCCAGCGCCGTAGGACAGTCCACCTACGAGCAGTACTTC
TRBV7-2	TRBJ2-5	NA	NA	CASSYRAGKETQYF	TGTGCCAGCAGCTACCGGGCGGGGAAAGAGACCCAGTACTTC
TRBV5-1	TRBJ2-3	NA	NA	CASSLGSGITDTQYF	TGCGCCAGCAGCTTGGGTAGCGGTATAACAGATACGCAGTATTTT
TRBV7-9	TRBJ2-5	NA	once	CASSLAGRETQYF	TGTGCCAGCAGCTTAGCGGGGCGGGAGACCCAGTACTTC
TRBV7-2	TRBJ2-3	NA	NA	CASGKTRGRTDTQYF	TGTGCCAGCGGCAAGACGCGGGGCCGCACAGATACGCAGTATTTT
TRBV19	TRBJ1-2	NA	NA	CASSISETGYYGYTF	TGTGCCAGTAGTATAAGTGAGACAGGATATTATGGCTACACCTTC
TRBV11-1	TRBJ2-7	TRBD1	NA	CASSNGQGVSYEQYF	TGTGCCAGCAGCAATGGACAGGGGGTGTCCTACGAGCAGTACTTC
TRBV28	TRBJ1-1	NA	NA	CASSKQGLGTEAFF	TGTGCCAGCAGTAAACAGGGATTGGGCACTGAAGCTTTCTTT
TRBV13	TRBJ2-5	TRBD2	NA	CASSRGLAAPGEETQYF	TGTGCCAGCAGCAGGGGACTAGCGGCCCCCGGGGAAGAGACCCAGTACTTC
TRBV29-1	TRBJ2-3	NA	NA	CSERDNTDTQYF	TGCAGCGAACGGGACAACACAGATACGCAGTATTTT
TRBV5-6	TRBJ2-7	TRBD1	NA	CASSRGQANYEQYF	TGTGCCAGCAGCCGGGGACAGGCGAACTACGAGCAGTACTTC
TRBV7-2	TRBJ2-3	NA	few	CASSLRGGDTQYF	TGTGCCAGCAGCTTACGAGGGGGAGATACGCAGTATTTT
TRBV13	TRBJ2-1	NA	NA	CASSLRGYNEQFF	TGTGCCAGCAGCTTAAGGGGATACAATGAGCAGTTCTTC
TRBV20-1	TRBJ2-3	NA	NA	CSASLDTQYF	TGCAGTGCTAGTCTAGATACGCAGTATTTT
TRBV6-4	TRBJ2-7	NA	NA	CASRNCDSSYEQYF	TGTGCCAGCAGGAATTGCGACAGTTCCTACGAGCAGTACTTC
TRBV6-5	TRBJ2-7	TRBD1	once	CASRPDGTVIWEQYF	TGTGCCAGCAGACCCGACGGGACAGTCATCTGGGAGCAGTACTTC
TRBV7-3	TRBJ2-1	TRBD2	NA	CASSRGTSGGSYNEQFF	TGTGCCAGCAGCCGTGGGACTAGCGGGGGTTCCTACAATGAGCAGTTCTTC
TRBV19	TRBJ1-5	TRBD1	NA	CASSSDRAWEPQHF	TGTGCCAGTAGTAGCGACAGGGCTTGGGAGCCCCAGCATTTT
TRBV9	TRBJ2-2	NA	few	CASSVLAENTGELFF	TGTGCCAGCAGCGTATTGGCGGAAAACACCGGGGAGCTGTTTTTT
TRBV11-2	TRBJ1-1	TRBD1	NA	CASSIWTGDTEAFF	TGTGCCAGCAGCATCTGGACAGGGGATACTGAAGCTTTCTTT
TRBV19	TRBJ1-5	NA	NA	CASKRDARETQHF	TGTGCCAGCAAAAGGGACGCCCGGGAGACCCAGCATTTT